A single T cell receptor beta chain is shown here with its context. Assay used: immunoSEQ multiplex PCR; TCRdb lists only in-frame clones, some missing. The sample lists 300,000 to 350,000 clones, 80% to 90% occurring once. The V end lost 4 bases, the J end lost 4 bases, and 20 bases lay between the germline ends. CDR3 length equals 16 residues. Germline CDR1 is SGDLS and CDR2 is YYNGEE. The sample belongs to a study of blood T cell repertoires in COVID-19. The sample consisted of peripheral blood. The chain combines TRBV9 with TRBJ2-5, with a tentative D call TRBD2 (5 bases). This TCR came from a young man with active or convalescent COVID-19. This chain's CDR3 is CASSKLPSSRGETQYF. CDR3 nucleotide sequence: TGTGCCAGCAGCAAACTGCCTAGCAGTCGGGGAGAGACCCAGTACTTC.